Here is one T cell receptor beta chain with its context. This receptor's antigen is unknown. Base qualities were left out, and no much larger clone turns up one base away. The time point tag for this specimen amounts to: baseline before first vaccination. Vaccinee samples came from UK trials COV001 and COV002, including a single-blind randomized controlled phase 2/3 trial of AZD1222 (ChAdOx1 nCoV-19) in healthy adults. For TCRbeta chain sequencing, PBMC samples were collected from trial participants at day 0 and at day 28 after the second dose. This sample was included in a study of T cell responses to AZD1222 COVID-19 vaccine (dated by TCRdb to 2020 to 2022). Study-level background: AZD1222 recipients whose second dose came at about 4 weeks and those whose second dose came at about 12 weeks were combined into one group, since spike-specific TCR depth and breadth did not differ between the two schedules. Trial participants were enrolled into age subgroups of 18-55, 56-69 and 70-plus years, which contained roughly 140, 27 and 60 TCR-sequenced participants, respectively. TCR sequencing covered fewer than 250 trial participants: 200 to 220 given two doses of AZD1222 and some 25 given two doses of MenACWY control vaccine. Paper-wide results and their limitations: The 56-69-year group was small, and its depth increase did not reach significance, likely because of low power. The vaccine-associated CD4 TCRs covered the entire spike protein, and the dominant responses fell in regions 160-218 and 743-854. No day 14 peak-response samples were available, so repertoires were characterized only after the peak T cell response. Conclusions about previously exposed vaccinees are limited because only six or seven AZD1222 recipients were SARS-CoV-2 seropositive at baseline. After two AZD1222 doses, spike-specific TCR breadth and depth were significantly higher than at day 0 and than in MenACWY recipients. Epitopes outside the regions mutated in the B.1.351 and B.1.1.7 variants were reportedly recognized by nearly half of the unique spike-specific TCRs. Participants were mostly white British and included more females than males, and it was suggested by the authors that clonal diversity may have been underestimated.

The CDR3 regions of human TCRbeta chains were analyzed by immunosequencing. As for the authors' bioinformatics: Repertoire TCRs were matched against a reference library of SARS-CoV-2-specific TCRs generated with the MIRA antigen-specificity platform. Breadth was defined as the fraction of unique TCRs that were SARS-CoV-2-associated, and depth was defined as the fraction of total T cells that were SARS-CoV-2-associated. Using the MIRA data, every spike-specific TCR was mapped to the spike region that the TCR reacted to and assigned to either a CD4 or a CD8 class. Log10-transformed breadth and depth values were compared by one-way ANOVA with Sidak's multiple comparisons tests. TCRdb stores this immuneACCESS table with in-frame sequences only. Part of the clones is absent; in the studies checked, under half of the shortfall reflects unresolved V genes, and no reason is known for the rest. D and trimming were read from the DNA, whereas the V and J calls and clone size are those reported in that table. Across this sample there are some 94,000 clones, with about 92% seen only once. The ten most abundant clones make up approximately 11% of the sample.

The CDR3 measures 15 amino acids from cysteine to phenylalanine. Kept here is only the CDR3 DNA, which spans 45 bases and is read in frame from base 1. As encoded in the germline V gene (reference sequence), CDR1 is SGHNT while CDR2 is YYREEE. The V end loses 0 bases and the J end loses 6 bases, and a stretch of 15 bases separates them. Material: peripheral blood, obtained on day 0 of AZD1222 vaccination. The rearranged segments are TRBV5-4 and TRBJ1-2, with no confident D gene call. This clonotype was obtained from an adult in good health. The base sequence is TGTGCCAGCAGCTTGGCTCCTAAGGAGGGCCATGGCTACACCTTC. It translates as CASSLAPKEGHGYTF.